These 27 T cell receptor beta chains originate from one sample sequenced in a study of OX40 agonist ivuxolimab in advanced cancers. Here immunoSEQ multiplex PCR was the method, and the copy in TCRdb shows in-frame clones only, minus some. This table has tens of thousands of clones, approximately 90% appearing once. Here the sequenced sample was CD4+ or CD8+ T cells sorted from blood, taken in a trial of the OX40 agonist ivuxolimab. These receptors were obtained from an adult with an advanced solid tumor such as melanoma, head and neck, liver or kidney cancer.

This rearrangement joins TRBV21-1 to TRBJ2-1; the table's D gene call, TRBD1, was not cross checked with the DNA. TRBV21-1 is a documented pseudogene. The CDR3 length is 15 residues. This chain's CDR3 is CASRNRGLKYNEQFF. CDR3 nucleotides: TGTGCCAGCAGAAACAGGGGGTTAAAATACAATGAGCAGTTCTTC.

The chain couples TRBV6-6 to TRBJ1-1; TRBD1 matches at 8 bases. The CDR3 contains 13 residues. V lost 6 bases, J lost 11 bases, and 11 bases stayed unmatched. CDR1 MNHNY and CDR2 SVGAGI come from the germline V gene (reference sequence). The CDR3 is CASRLTGAAAAFF. The CDR3 bases are TGTGCCAGCAGATTGACAGGGGCCGCAGCGGCTTTCTTT.

The rearrangement uses TRBV6-5 and TRBJ2-5; the match to TRBD2 covers 12 bases. This CDR3 is built from 16 residues. Germline V lookup: CDR1 MNHEY, CDR2 SVGAGI. With V trimmed by 3 bases and J by 6 bases, 8 bases remained unmatched. For the CDR3, the DNA is TGTGCCAGCAGTTATGGGGCTAGCGGGGGGGCAAAGACCCAGTACTTC. It encodes CASSYGASGGAKTQYF.

This chain joins TRBV11-2 and TRBJ2-7; no clear D. The V end lost 1 base, the J end lost 3 bases, and 7 bases lay between the germline ends. The CDR3 runs 13 residues. CDR1 SGHAT and CDR2 FQNNGV come from the germline V gene. The CDR3 DNA reads as TGTGCCAGCAGCTTAGCCGGTAACTACGAGCAGTACTTC. Protein: CASSLAGNYEQYF.

The rearrangement joins TRBV28 to TRBJ1-2; the D gene is possibly TRBD1 (5 bases). The V end was cut by 3 bases, the J end by 2 bases, with 22 bases between. Germline CDR1 MDHEN, CDR2 SYDVKM. The CDR3 has 18 amino acids. CDR3 bases: TGTGCCAGCAGTTTCGTTCGGCCAGGGCGCGACTCAAACTATGGCTACACCTTC. Its translation is CASSFVRPGRDSNYGYTF.

The genes are TRBV9 and TRBJ2-3, with D tentatively TRBD1 (6 bases). The germline CDR1 and CDR2 sequences are SGDLS and YYNGEE. The V gene lost 4 bases and the J gene lost 3 bases, with 21 bases spanning the gap. The CDR3 is 17 amino acids. In DNA, the CDR3 is TGTGCCAGCAGCCGGGGAACAGGGATTCCGGGGACAGATACGCAGTATTTT. It codes for CASSRGTGIPGTDTQYF.

The chain recombines TRBV7-3 with TRBJ1-1; D is possibly TRBD1 (6 bases). Germline assignment: CDR1 SGHTA and CDR2 FQGTGA. The CDR3 is 13 amino acids. V lost 3 bases and J 4 bases, leaving 9 bases between the germline ends. The chain's CDR3 is CASSLEQGTEAFF. CDR3 DNA sequence: TGTGCCAGCAGCTTGGAACAGGGCACTGAAGCTTTCTTT. Based on the CDR3 plus reference TRBV7-3 and TRBJ1-1, the full variable domain is GAGVSQTPSNKVTEKGKYVELRCDPISGHTALYWYRQSLGQGPEFLIYFQGTGAADDSGLPNDRFFAVRPEGSVSTLKIQRTERGDSAVYLCASSLEQGTEAFFGQGTRLTVV.

V gene TRBV4-1 combines with J gene TRBJ2-3, with D uncertain. Germline CDR1 is MGHRA and CDR2 is YSYEKL. V lost 4 bases to trimming and J lost 3 bases, with 14 bases between them. This CDR3 is built from 15 residues. CDR3 region: CASSPYPPRTDTQYF. CDR3 sequence (DNA): TGCGCCAGCAGCCCGTATCCCCCCCGAACAGATACGCAGTATTTT.

V gene TRBV29-1 combines with J gene TRBJ2-7; either TRBD1 or TRBD2 may supply D (6 bases each). The CDR3 consists of 16 residues. The germline V gene encodes CDR1 SQVTM and CDR2 ANQGSEA. V gave up 4 bases and J gave up 2 bases, with 21 bases separating them. CDR3 in DNA: TGCAGCGTTGGGAGGGAAGGGGGGCCCAGCCCCTACGAGCAGTACTTC. Translating gives CSVGREGGPSPYEQYF.

The chain carries TRBV4-1 and TRBJ2-2; D unclear. The germline V and J ends were trimmed by 4 bases and 1 base, with 16 bases remaining between them. Germline V CDR1 and CDR2: MGHRA, YSYEKL. The CDR3 is 17 amino acids. CDR3 sequence (DNA): TGCGCCAGCAGCCTTCAAGTTTGGCCAGGGAACACCGGGGAGCTGTTTTTT. As protein: CASSLQVWPGNTGELFF.

CDR3: CASSKGVGANVLTF. CDR3 DNA: TGTGCCAGCAGTAAAGGGGTCGGGGCCAACGTCCTGACTTTC. This sequence joins TRBV25-1 and TRBJ2-6; the D gene is possibly TRBD1 (5 bases). V lost 5 bases and J 4 bases, leaving 9 bases between the germline ends. Germline CDR1 MGHDK, CDR2 SYGVNS. This CDR3 has 14 amino acids.

Only one count was recorded for this clone. The J gene is TRBJ1-2, the V gene TRBV5-4; TRBD1 might be the D (5 bases). The CDR3 loop spans 13 amino acids. Trimming took 2 bases from V and 4 from J, leaving 9 bases between them. Germline V lookup: CDR1 SGHNT, CDR2 YYREEE (reference sequence). The chain's CDR3 is CASSFGGAYGYTF. CDR3 coding DNA: TGTGCCAGCAGCTTCGGAGGGGCCTATGGCTACACCTTC.

The gene calls are TRBV27 and TRBJ2-7; 9 bases are a match to TRBD2. Per germline, CDR1 MNHEY and CDR2 SMNVEV (reference sequence). The CDR3 extends over 16 amino acids. After removal of 3 bases from V and 2 bases from J, the junction contained 8 bases not matched to a gene. CDR3 DNA: TGTGCCAGCAGTTTCGAGGCGGGAGGGGAGGCCTACGAGCAGTACTTC. Translation: CASSFEAGGEAYEQYF.

CDR3 DNA sequence: TGCAGCGTGGCCCCGGGACTAAATCAGCCCCAGCATTTT. Protein sequence: CSVAPGLNQPQHF. The chain carries TRBV29-1 and TRBJ1-5; perhaps TRBD1 as D (5 bases). The CDR3 runs 13 residues. Germline-derived CDR1 and CDR2 are SQVTM and ANQGSEA. Trimming took off 6 bases at V and 4 bases at J, with 13 bases between the two ends.

The chain couples TRBV30 to TRBJ2-1; 11 positions agree with TRBD2. V was clipped by 5 bases and J by 6 bases; unmatched bases: 9. The germline gives CDR1 GTSNPN, CDR2 SVGIG (reference sequence). The CDR3 consists of 15 residues. This chain's CDR3 is CAWCSGTSGLNEQFF. CDR3 sequence (DNA): TGTGCCTGGTGCTCCGGGACTAGCGGACTCAATGAGCAGTTCTTC.

This clone was recorded once. CDR3 DNA sequence: TGTGCCAGCAGCTTAGTAATGGGGGAGACCCAGTACTTC. Encoded protein: CASSLVMGETQYF. This rearrangement joins TRBV11-2 to TRBJ2-5; D gene unclear. The CDR3 has 13 amino acids. Germline-derived CDR1 and CDR2 are SGHAT and FQNNGV. V dropped 1 base and J dropped 5 bases, with 8 bases sitting between them.

The chain recombines TRBV10-1 with TRBJ2-6; possibly TRBD2 for D (6 bases). V was trimmed by 0 bases and J by 3 bases, leaving 15 bases between them. This CDR3 comprises 18 residues. The V gene's germline CDR1 is WNHNN and CDR2 SYGVQD (reference sequence). The CDR3 coding sequence is TGCGCCAGCAGTGAGTCTCGACGGGGGTACGGTGGGGCCAACGTCCTGACTTTC. It yields the protein CASSESRRGYGGANVLTF.

J is TRBJ2-3 and V is TRBV10-3; the match to TRBD2 covers 9 bases. The CDR3 is 16 amino acids. Looked up from germline, CDR1 is ENHRY and CDR2 is SYGVKD. V gave up 6 bases and J gave up 4 bases; unmatched junction bases: 11. The CDR3 DNA sequence: TGTGCCATCAGGGGAGACGGGACTAGCTTGTCAGATACGCAGTATTTT. Translating gives CAIRGDGTSLSDTQYF.

The rearrangement links TRBV5-6 to TRBJ1-5; D is ambiguous. The CDR3 length is 13 residues. Germline-derived CDR1 and CDR2 are SGHDT and YYEEEE. Trimming took off 4 bases at V and 6 bases at J, with 11 bases between the two ends. DNA for the CDR3: TGTGCCAGCAGCAACTCGGCGGGTCAGCCCCAGCATTTT. This encodes CASSNSAGQPQHF.

About this clone itself: The germline gene is not matched at one end of the junction; a read error may be the cause. The V call is TRBV7-7, the J call TRBJ1-1; D is possibly TRBD1 (5 bases). CDR3 length: 14 amino acids. Germline values: CDR1 SSHAT, CDR2 FNYEAQ (reference sequence). CDR3 DNA sequence: TGTGCTAGCAGCCCGACAGCGTGGAACACTGAAGCTTTCTTT. Its protein is CASSPTAWNTEAFF.

The sample holds a few counts of this clone. The chain employs TRBV10-1 and TRBJ1-6; 7 positions match TRBD1. The CDR3 runs 14 residues. Germline CDR1 is WNHNN and CDR2 is SYGVQD (reference sequence). Trimming removed 2 bases from V and 10 bases from J; junction bases left unmatched: 5. The CDR3 spells CASSETGDGSPLHF. CDR3 in DNA: TGCGCCAGCAGTGAGACAGGGGATGGCTCACCCCTCCACTTT.

The chain has TRBV4-1 and TRBJ1-2, with D perhaps matching TRBD1 (6 bases). The CDR3 sequence is 15 residues long. Germline CDR1 reads MGHRA; CDR2 reads YSYEKL. V shed 0 bases and J shed 4 bases, with 12 bases lying between them. CDR3 sequence (DNA): TGCGCCAGCAGCCAAGAGCAGGGGAGCGGCTATGGCTACACCTTC. It codes for CASSQEQGSGYGYTF.

A few counts support this clone. V is TRBV18 and J is TRBJ2-3, with D possibly TRBD1 on 6 matching bases. The CDR3 is 16 amino acids. Germline V gene data show CDR1 as KGHSH and CDR2 as LQKENI. The V gene lost 6 bases and the J gene lost 3 bases, with 19 bases spanning the gap. The CDR3, as DNA: TGTGCCAGCTCGCACCGCAAAGGGGGAATGACAGATACGCAGTATTTT. Its translation: CASSHRKGGMTDTQYF.

The chain couples TRBV5-4 to TRBJ2-1, with D perhaps matching TRBD1 or TRBD2 (5 bases each). The CDR3 sequence is 13 residues long. V was pared by 4 bases and J by 7 bases, with 12 bases between. Germline CDR1 is SGHNT and CDR2 is YYREEE (reference sequence). The CDR3 loop is CASSGGTRNEQFF. For the CDR3, the DNA is TGTGCCAGCAGCGGGGGAACAAGGAATGAGCAGTTCTTC.

The rearrangement joins TRBV27 to TRBJ2-7; D unclear. With 0 bases removed from V and 4 bases from J, the gap between germline ends came to 7 bases. CDR1 and CDR2 (germline): MNHEY, SMNVEV (reference sequence). The CDR3 is made up of 13 amino acids. CDR3 residues: CASSLSFGYEQYF. The CDR3 DNA follows: TGTGCCAGCAGTTTATCTTTCGGATACGAGCAGTACTTC.

This clone was counted a single time. This chain links TRBV27 with TRBJ1-4; no firm D call. V dropped 3 bases and J dropped 8 bases, with 10 bases sitting between them. CDR1 and CDR2 from the germline V gene are MNHEY and SMNVEV (reference sequence). This CDR3 is built from 13 residues. CDR3 sequence reads: CASSFVPPEKLFF. The CDR3 nucleotides read TGTGCCAGCAGTTTCGTACCACCAGAAAAACTGTTTTTT.

The table lists this clone with a count of one. The V call is TRBV19, the J call TRBJ1-2, with 9 bases fitting TRBD1. The germline gives CDR1 LNHDA, CDR2 SQIVND (reference sequence). The CDR3 totals 14 residues. Losses at the gene ends were 5 bases for V and 5 bases for J; bases not matched to a gene: 6. CDR3 residues: CASSPAGTGYGYTF. CDR3 coding DNA: TGTGCCAGTAGTCCCGCCGGGACAGGGTATGGCTACACCTTC. Together with reference TRBV19 and TRBJ1-2, the CDR3 gives the full variable domain: DGGITQSPKYLFRKEGQNVTLSCEQNLNHDAMYWYRQDPGQGLRLIYYSQIVNDFQKGDIAEGYSVSREKKESFPLTVTSAQKNPTAFYLCASSPAGTGYGYTFGSGTRLTVV.